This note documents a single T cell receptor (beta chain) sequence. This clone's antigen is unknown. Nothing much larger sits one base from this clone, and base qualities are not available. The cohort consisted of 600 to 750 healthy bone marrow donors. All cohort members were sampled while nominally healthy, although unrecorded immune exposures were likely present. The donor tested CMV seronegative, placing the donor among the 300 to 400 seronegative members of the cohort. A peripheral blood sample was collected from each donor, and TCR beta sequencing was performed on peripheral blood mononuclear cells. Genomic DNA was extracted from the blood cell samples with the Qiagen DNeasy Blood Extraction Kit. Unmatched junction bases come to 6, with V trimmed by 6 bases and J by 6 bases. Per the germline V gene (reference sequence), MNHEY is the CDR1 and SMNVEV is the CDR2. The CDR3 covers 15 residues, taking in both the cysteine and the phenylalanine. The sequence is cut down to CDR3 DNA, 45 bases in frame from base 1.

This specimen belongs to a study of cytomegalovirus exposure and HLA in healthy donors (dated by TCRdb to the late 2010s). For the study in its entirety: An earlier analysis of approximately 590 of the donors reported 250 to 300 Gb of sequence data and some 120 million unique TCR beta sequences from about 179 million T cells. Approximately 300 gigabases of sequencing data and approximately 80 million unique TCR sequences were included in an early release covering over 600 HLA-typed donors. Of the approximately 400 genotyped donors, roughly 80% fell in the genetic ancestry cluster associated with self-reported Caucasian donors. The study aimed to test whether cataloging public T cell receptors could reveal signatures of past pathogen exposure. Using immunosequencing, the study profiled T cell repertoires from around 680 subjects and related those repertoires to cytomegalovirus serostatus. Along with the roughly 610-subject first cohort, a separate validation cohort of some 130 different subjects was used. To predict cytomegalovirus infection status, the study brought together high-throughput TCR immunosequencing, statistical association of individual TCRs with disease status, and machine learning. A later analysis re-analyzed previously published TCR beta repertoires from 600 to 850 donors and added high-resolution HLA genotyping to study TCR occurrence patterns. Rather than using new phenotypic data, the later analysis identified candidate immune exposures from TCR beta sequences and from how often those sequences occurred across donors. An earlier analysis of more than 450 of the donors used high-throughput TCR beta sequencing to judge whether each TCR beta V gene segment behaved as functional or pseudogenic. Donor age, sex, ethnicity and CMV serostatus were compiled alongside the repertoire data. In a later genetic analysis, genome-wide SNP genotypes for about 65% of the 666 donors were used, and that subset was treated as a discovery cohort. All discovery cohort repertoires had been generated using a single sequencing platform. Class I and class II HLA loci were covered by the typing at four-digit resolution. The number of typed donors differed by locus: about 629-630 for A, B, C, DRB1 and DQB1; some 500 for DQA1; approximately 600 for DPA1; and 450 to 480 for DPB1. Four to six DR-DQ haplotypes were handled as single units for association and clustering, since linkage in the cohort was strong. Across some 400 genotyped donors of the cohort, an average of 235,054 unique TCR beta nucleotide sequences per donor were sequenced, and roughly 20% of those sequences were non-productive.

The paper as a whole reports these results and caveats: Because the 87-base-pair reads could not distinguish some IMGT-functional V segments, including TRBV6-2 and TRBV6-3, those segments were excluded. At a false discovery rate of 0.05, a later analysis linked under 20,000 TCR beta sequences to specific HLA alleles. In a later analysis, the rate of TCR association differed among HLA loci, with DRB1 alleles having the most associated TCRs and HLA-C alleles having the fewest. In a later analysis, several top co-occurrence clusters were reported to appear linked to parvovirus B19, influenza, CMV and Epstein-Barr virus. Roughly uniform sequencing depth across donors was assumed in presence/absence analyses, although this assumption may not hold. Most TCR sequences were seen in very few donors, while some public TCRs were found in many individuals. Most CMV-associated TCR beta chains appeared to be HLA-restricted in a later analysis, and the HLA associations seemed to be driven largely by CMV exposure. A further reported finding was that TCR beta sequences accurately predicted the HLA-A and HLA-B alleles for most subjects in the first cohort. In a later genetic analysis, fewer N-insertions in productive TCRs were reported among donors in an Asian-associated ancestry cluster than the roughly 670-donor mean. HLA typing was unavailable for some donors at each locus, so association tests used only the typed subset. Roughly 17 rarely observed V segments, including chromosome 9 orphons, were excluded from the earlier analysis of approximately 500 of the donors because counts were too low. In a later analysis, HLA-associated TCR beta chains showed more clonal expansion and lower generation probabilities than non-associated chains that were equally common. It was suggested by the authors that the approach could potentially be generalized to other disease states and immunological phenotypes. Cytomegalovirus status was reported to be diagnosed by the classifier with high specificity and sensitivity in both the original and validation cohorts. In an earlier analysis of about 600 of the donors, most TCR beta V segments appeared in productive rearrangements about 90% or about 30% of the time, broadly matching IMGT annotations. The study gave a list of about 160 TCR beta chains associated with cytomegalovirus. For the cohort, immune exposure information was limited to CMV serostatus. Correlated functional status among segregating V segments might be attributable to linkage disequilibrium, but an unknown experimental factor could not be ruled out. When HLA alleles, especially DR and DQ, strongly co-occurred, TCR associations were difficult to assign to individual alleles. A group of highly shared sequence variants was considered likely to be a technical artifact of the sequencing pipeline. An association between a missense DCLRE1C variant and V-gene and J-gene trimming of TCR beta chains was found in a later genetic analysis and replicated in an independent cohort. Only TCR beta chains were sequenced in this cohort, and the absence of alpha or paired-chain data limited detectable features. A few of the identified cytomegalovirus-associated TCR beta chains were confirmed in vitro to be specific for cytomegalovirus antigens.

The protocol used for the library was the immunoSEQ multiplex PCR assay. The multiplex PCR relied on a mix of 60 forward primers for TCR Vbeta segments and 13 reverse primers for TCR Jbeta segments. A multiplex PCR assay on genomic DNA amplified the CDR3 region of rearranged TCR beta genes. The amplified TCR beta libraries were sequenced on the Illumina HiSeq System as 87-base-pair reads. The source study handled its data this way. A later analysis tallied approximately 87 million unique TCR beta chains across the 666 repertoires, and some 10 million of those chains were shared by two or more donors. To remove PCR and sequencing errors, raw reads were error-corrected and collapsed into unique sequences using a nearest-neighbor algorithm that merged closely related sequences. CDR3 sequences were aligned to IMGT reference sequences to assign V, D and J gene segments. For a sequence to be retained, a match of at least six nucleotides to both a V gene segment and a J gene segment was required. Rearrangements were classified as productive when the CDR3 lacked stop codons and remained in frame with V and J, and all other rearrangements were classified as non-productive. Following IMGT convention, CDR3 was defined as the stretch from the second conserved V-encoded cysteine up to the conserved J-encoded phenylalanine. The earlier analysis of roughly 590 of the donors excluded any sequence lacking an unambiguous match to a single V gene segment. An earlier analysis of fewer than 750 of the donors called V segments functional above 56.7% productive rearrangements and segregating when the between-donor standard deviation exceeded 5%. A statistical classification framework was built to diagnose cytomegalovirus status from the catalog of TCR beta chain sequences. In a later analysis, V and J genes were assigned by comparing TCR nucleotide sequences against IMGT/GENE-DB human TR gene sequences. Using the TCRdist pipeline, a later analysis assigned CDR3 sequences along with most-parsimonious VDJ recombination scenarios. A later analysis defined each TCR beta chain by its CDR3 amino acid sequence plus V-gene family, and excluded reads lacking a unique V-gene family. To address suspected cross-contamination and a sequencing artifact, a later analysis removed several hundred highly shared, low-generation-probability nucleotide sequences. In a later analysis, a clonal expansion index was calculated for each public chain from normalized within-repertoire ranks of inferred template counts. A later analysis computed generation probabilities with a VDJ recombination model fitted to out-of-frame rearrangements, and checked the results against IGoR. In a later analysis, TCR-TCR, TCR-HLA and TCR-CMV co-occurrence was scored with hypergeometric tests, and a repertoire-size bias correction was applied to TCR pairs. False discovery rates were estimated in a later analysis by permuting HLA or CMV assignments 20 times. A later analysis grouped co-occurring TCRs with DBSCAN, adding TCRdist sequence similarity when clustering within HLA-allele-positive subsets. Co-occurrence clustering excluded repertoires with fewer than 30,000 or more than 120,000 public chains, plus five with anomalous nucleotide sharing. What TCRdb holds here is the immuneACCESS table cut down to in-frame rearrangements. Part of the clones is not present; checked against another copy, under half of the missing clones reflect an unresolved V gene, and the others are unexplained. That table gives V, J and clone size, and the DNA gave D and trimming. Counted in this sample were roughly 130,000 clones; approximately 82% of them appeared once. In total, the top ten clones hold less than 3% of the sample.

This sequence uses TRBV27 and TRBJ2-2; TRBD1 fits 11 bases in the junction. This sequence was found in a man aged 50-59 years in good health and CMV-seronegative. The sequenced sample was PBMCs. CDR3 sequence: CASSPGTGGAGELFF. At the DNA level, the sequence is TGTGCCAGCAGCCCCGGGACAGGGGGTGCCGGGGAGCTGTTTTTT.